Listed here are 25 T cell receptor beta chains from one sample, sequenced in a study of OX40 agonist ivuxolimab in advanced cancers. Library preparation was by the immunoSEQ multiplex PCR assay. TCRdb took over this immuneACCESS table, retaining in-frame rearrangements with V and J assigned. Such tables are incomplete; in checked studies, under half of the missing clones stem from an unresolved V gene, and the remainder is unexplained. This sample has 100,000 or so clones in its table, and roughly four fifths of those were observed once. The top ten hold roughly 5.4% of the sample. Sample: CD4+ or CD8+ T cells sorted from blood, taken in a trial of the OX40 agonist ivuxolimab. These receptors all stem from an adult with an advanced solid tumor such as melanoma, head and neck, liver or kidney cancer.

This clone is a singleton in its sample. The rearrangement joins TRBV2 to TRBJ1-4; 9 bases fit TRBD1. The junction had 13 bases not matched to a gene; V was cut back by 6 bases and J by 8 bases. CDR1 SNHLY and CDR2 FYNNEI come from the germline V gene. The CDR3 has 16 amino acids. In DNA, the CDR3 is TGTGCCAGCAGCCCTGGGACAGGGCAGGTCAGCGAAAAACTGTTTTTT. Protein product: CASSPGTGQVSEKLFF.

The chain carries TRBV7-3 and TRBJ2-3; unclear D gene. Germline CDR1 is SGHTA and CDR2 is FQGTGA. The CDR3 has 14 residues. Trimming cost V 1 base and J 2 bases, with 7 bases left between them. The CDR3 is CASSLMADTDTQYF. The CDR3 DNA reads TGTGCCAGCAGCTTAATGGCAGACACAGATACGCAGTATTTT.

The V and J genes are TRBV29-1 and TRBJ1-2, with D perhaps matching TRBD1 (6 bases). The CDR3 loop spans 14 amino acids. V shed 4 bases and J shed 3 bases, with 15 bases lying between them. Per the germline V gene, CDR1 is SQVTM and CDR2 is ANQGSEA. CDR3 DNA: TGCAGCGTTGCTCCTAAGGGGGAGGACTATGGCTACACCTTC. Translating gives CSVAPKGEDYGYTF.

The chain couples TRBV4-1 to TRBJ2-3, with TRBD2 matching over 8 bases. CDR1 and CDR2 from the germline V gene are MGHRA and YSYEKL. The ends lost 1 base at V and 3 bases at J; junction bases unmatched: 9. CDR3 size: 17 residues. The CDR3 nucleotides read TGCGCCAGCAGCCAAGCCAGCGGGGGTGCGGGGACAGATACGCAGTATTTT. Translating it yields CASSQASGGAGTDTQYF.

The chain recombines TRBV29-1 with TRBJ1-2; the D gene is possibly TRBD1 (5 bases). Germline V CDR1 and CDR2: SQVTM, ANQGSEA. Trimming took 1 base from V and 2 from J, leaving 20 bases between them. The CDR3 runs to 17 residues. This CDR3 reads CSVEAFAGSMRNYGYTF. CDR3 nucleotide sequence: TGCAGCGTTGAAGCGTTTGCAGGGTCGATGAGGAACTATGGCTACACCTTC.

The table lists this clone with a few counts. The chain employs TRBV19 and TRBJ1-6; D is unresolved. This CDR3 spans 15 amino acids. V was trimmed by 6 bases and J by 4 bases, leaving 13 bases between them. Germline V lookup: CDR1 LNHDA, CDR2 SQIVND (reference sequence). The chain's CDR3 is CASRTTGAYNSPLHF. CDR3 DNA: TGTGCCAGTAGGACAACGGGAGCTTATAATTCACCCCTCCACTTT.

V and J are TRBV6-5 and TRBJ2-3, with unresolved D. V lost 2 bases, J lost 6 bases, and 9 bases lay in between. The CDR3 has 13 residues. Germline V gives CDR1 MNHEY, CDR2 SVGAGI. CDR3 sequence reads: CASSYGRTDTQYF. The CDR3 region has the DNA TGTGCCAGCAGTTACGGTAGAACCGATACGCAGTATTTT.

The CDR3 DNA sequence: TGTGCCAGCAGGGAGGGAACCGACAATGAGCAGTTCTTC. This encodes CASREGTDNEQFF. The chain recombines TRBV6-1 with TRBJ2-1; perhaps TRBD2 as D (6 bases). CDR3 size: 13 residues. The germline gives CDR1 MNHNS, CDR2 SASEGT. Trimming pared 6 bases from V and 5 bases from J, leaving 11 bases between.

The chain has TRBV11-2 and TRBJ2-7; 10 nucleotides match TRBD2. Looked up from germline, CDR1 is SGHAT and CDR2 is FQNNGV. The V segment lost 4 bases and the J segment 0 bases; nucleotides outside the gene matches: 9. The length of the CDR3 is 17 residues. CDR3 region: CASSSGAGLASSYEQYF. Here the CDR3 DNA reads TGTGCCAGCAGCTCAGGGGCGGGACTAGCGAGCTCCTACGAGCAGTACTTC.

The rearrangement uses TRBV5-4 and TRBJ2-3, with TRBD2 identical over 15 bases. Looked up from germline, CDR1 is SGHNT and CDR2 is YYREEE (reference sequence). CDR3 length: 19 residues. Losses at the gene ends were 5 bases for V and 4 bases for J; bases not matched to a gene: 14. CDR3 DNA sequence: TGTGCCAGCAGGCCGACCGGGACTAGCGGGGGGACGAGTTCAGATACGCAGTATTTT. It codes for CASRPTGTSGGTSSDTQYF.

This clone was seen more than once but under ten times. The chain joins TRBV9 to TRBJ1-1, with TRBD1 matching 9 bases. The CDR3 is 17 residues long. Trimming cost V 6 bases and J 1 base; bases outside gene matches: 13. Looked up from germline, CDR1 is SGDLS and CDR2 is YYNGEE. This CDR3 reads CASTPSSGTGKNTEAFF. CDR3 nucleotides: TGTGCCAGCACCCCCTCGAGCGGGACAGGGAAGAACACTGAAGCTTTCTTT.

The rearrangement uses TRBV4-3 and TRBJ2-4; TRBD2 matches 13 bases. Germline CDR1 and CDR2: LGHNA and YSLEER. This CDR3 comprises 20 residues. V was pared by 1 base and J by 4 bases, with 13 bases of the junction left unmatched. The CDR3 nucleotides are TGCGCCAGCAGCCAAGCCACTAGCGGGGGGGCTAAGGACCAAAAAAACATTCAGTACTTC. Protein sequence: CASSQATSGGAKDQKNIQYF.

The chain links TRBV28 to TRBJ1-3; unclear D gene. Per germline, CDR1 MDHEN and CDR2 SYDVKM. The CDR3 loop spans 11 amino acids. V dropped 4 bases and J dropped 7 bases, with 5 bases sitting between them. The chain's CDR3 is CASSYMNTIYF. The CDR3 region has the DNA TGTGCCAGCAGTTATATGAACACCATATATTTT.

The V and J genes are TRBV18 and TRBJ1-6, with D tentatively TRBD1 (5 bases). The CDR3 totals 14 residues. Germline V gives CDR1 KGHSH, CDR2 LQKENI. V gave up 1 base and J gave up 8 bases, with 9 bases separating them. The CDR3 loop reads CASSPQGPHSPLHF. CDR3 nucleotides: TGTGCCAGCTCACCACAGGGGCCTCATTCACCCCTCCACTTT.

The J gene is TRBJ2-1, the V gene TRBV27, with 7 bases identical to TRBD2. This CDR3 region has 16 residues. The germline V gene has CDR1 MNHEY and CDR2 SMNVEV (reference sequence). The ends lost 5 bases at V and 4 bases at J; junction bases unmatched: 11. The CDR3 loop is CASSHLAGVGYNEQFF. Here the CDR3 DNA reads TGTGCCAGCAGTCATCTGGCGGGAGTGGGATACAATGAGCAGTTCTTC.

The chain joins TRBV13 to TRBJ2-7, with 8 bases matching TRBD2. CDR1 PRHDT and CDR2 FYEKMQ come from the germline V gene (reference sequence). This CDR3 contains 13 residues. Unmatched junction bases numbered 7, after V lost 5 bases and J lost 7 bases. The CDR3 loop reads CASSPGLEREQYF. CDR3 nucleotides: TGTGCCAGCAGCCCGGGACTAGAGAGGGAGCAGTACTTC.

This clone showed up just once. The chain couples TRBV7-2 to TRBJ1-2; TRBD1 matches 7 bases. The V and J ends lost 5 bases and 4 bases, in that order; junction bases with no gene match: 7. The CDR3 spans 14 residues. Germline V gene sequence: CDR1 SGHTA, CDR2 FQGNSA. The CDR3 reads CASSISGTAYGYTF. CDR3 nucleotides: TGTGCCAGCAGCATATCCGGGACAGCCTATGGCTACACCTTC. Together with reference TRBV7-2 and TRBJ1-2, the CDR3 gives the full variable domain: GAGVSQSPSNKVTEKGKDVELRCDPISGHTALYWYRQSLGQGLEFLIYFQGNSAPDKSGLPSDRFSAERTGGSVSTLTIQRTQQEDSAVYLCASSISGTAYGYTFGSGTRLTVV.

The CDR3 loop is CASSPWTSGPSTDTQYF. The DNA for the CDR3 is TGTGCCAGCAGCCCCTGGACTAGCGGGCCTAGCACAGATACGCAGTATTTT. This sequence joins TRBV7-9 and TRBJ2-3, with TRBD2 matching 11 bases. This CDR3 has 17 residues. Per the germline V gene, CDR1 is SEHNR and CDR2 is FQNEAQ (reference sequence). V lost 5 bases, J lost 0 bases, and 7 bases stayed unmatched. The full variable domain, in which reference TRBV7-9 and TRBJ2-3 provide the parts outside the CDR3, is DTGVSQNPRHKITKRGQNVTFRCDPISEHNRLYWYRQTLGQGPEFLTYFQNEAQLEKSRLLSDRFSAERPKGSFSTLEIQRTEQGDSAMYLCASSPWTSGPSTDTQYFGPGTRLTVL.

The V and J genes are TRBV7-2 and TRBJ1-3; TRBD1 agrees at 7 bases. The trim removed 2 bases at V and 3 bases at J, leaving 4 bases unmatched. Germline lookup yields CDR1 SGHTA and CDR2 FQGNSA. The CDR3 loop spans 15 amino acids. The CDR3 region has the DNA TGTGCCAGCAGCTTAATGACAGGGAATGGAAACACCATATATTTT. Translated: CASSLMTGNGNTIYF.

V and J are TRBV5-1 and TRBJ2-1; 8 bases map to TRBD1. CDR1 is SGHRS and CDR2 is YFSETQ in the germline V gene. The CDR3 covers 16 residues. Unmatched junction bases numbered 14, after V lost 7 bases and J lost 5 bases. The CDR3 DNA reads TGCGCCAGCGCCCCCTTCCGGGGACAGGACGACAATGAGCAGTTCTTC. Its translation: CASAPFRGQDDNEQFF. Filled out from reference TRBV5-1 and TRBJ2-1, the complete variable domain reads KAGVTQTPRYLIKTRGQQVTLSCSPISGHRSVSWYQQTPGQGLQFLFEYFSETQRNKGNFPGRFSGRQFSNSRSEMNVSTLELGDSALYLCASAPFRGQDDNEQFFGPGTRLTVL.

The genes are TRBV9 and TRBJ2-5; 14 bases agree with TRBD2. Germline CDR1 and CDR2: SGDLS and YYNGEE. The CDR3 loop spans 16 amino acids. V dropped 3 bases and J dropped 4; count of bases not matched to a gene: 5. In DNA, the CDR3 is TGTGCCAGCAGCGAATCGGGACTAGCGGGAGTAGAGACCCAGTACTTC. Translating it yields CASSESGLAGVETQYF. The full variable domain, in which reference TRBV9 and TRBJ2-5 provide the parts outside the CDR3, is DSGVTQTPKHLITATGQRVTLRCSPRSGDLSVYWYQQSLDQGLQFLIQYYNGEERAKGNILERFSAQQFPDLHSELNLSSLELGDSALYFCASSESGLAGVETQYFGPGTRLLVL.

This clone appeared a single time. The genes are TRBV11-3 and TRBJ2-1; D gene unclear. Germline CDR1 and CDR2: SGHNT and YENEEA. The CDR3 contains 15 residues. The ends were cut back, 0 bases at V and 3 bases at J, with 9 bases in the middle. CDR3 sequence (DNA): TGTGCCAGCAGCTTAGAGGCAGAATACTACAATGAGCAGTTCTTC. Residues: CASSLEAEYYNEQFF.

The chain uses TRBV10-3 and TRBJ2-7; no firm D call. The CDR3 length is 15 residues. Germline CDR1 is ENHRY and CDR2 is SYGVKD. The ends were cut back, 4 bases at V and 0 bases at J, with 13 bases in the middle. CDR3 coding DNA: TGTGCCATCAGTGGTCGATTAGCAACCTCCTACGAGCAGTACTTC. Translated: CAISGRLATSYEQYF.

The chain couples TRBV2 to TRBJ1-1; the match to TRBD1 covers 8 bases. Germline V gene sequence: CDR1 SNHLY, CDR2 FYNNEI. The CDR3 is 13 amino acids. J gave up 5 bases and V 6 bases, and 5 bases lay outside the gene matches. The CDR3 is CASRAGGRTEAFF. CDR3 nucleotide sequence: TGTGCCAGCAGGGCAGGGGGCAGGACTGAAGCTTTCTTT.

J is TRBJ2-2 and V is TRBV6-5, with D perhaps TRBD1 (5 bases). This CDR3 is 15 amino acids long. Germline assignment: CDR1 MNHEY and CDR2 SVGAGI. Trimming shortened V by 6 bases and J by 0 bases, and 11 bases separated the two germline ends. In DNA form, the CDR3 reads TGTGCCAGCAGCTCCGACAGCCCGAACACCGGGGAGCTGTTTTTT. It is translated as CASSSDSPNTGELFF.